This paragraph reports one TCR beta chain. The antigen remains unidentified. Sequencing used immunoSEQ multiplex PCR; TCRdb keeps in-frame clones, though not all of them. This sample has 130,000 to 150,000 clones, with approximately 88% found just once. V lost 4 bases to trimming and J lost 3 bases; unmatched junction nucleotides: 3. Germline CDR1 MNHEY, CDR2 SVGAGI. This CDR3 spans 14 amino acids. This entry comes from a study of T cell responses to AZD1222 COVID-19 vaccine. Study-wide results and limits: Dominant at 160-218 and 743-854, vaccine-associated CD4 TCRs also spanned spike. Clonal diversity may have been underestimated in mostly white British donors.

V gene TRBV6-5 combines with J gene TRBJ2-7; 10 positions agree with TRBD2. The sequenced sample was peripheral blood, obtained on day 0 of MenACWY control vaccination. The TCR originated in an adult in good health. The CDR3: CASSSSGGYYEQYF. The CDR3 DNA follows: TGTGCCAGCAGTTCTAGCGGGGGATACTACGAGCAGTACTTC.